The source of this T cell receptor (beta chain) is a study of blood T cell repertoires in COVID-19 (dated by TCRdb to about 2020). For the wider study: Samples from collaborators originated in the United States, Italy and Spain and spanned both the acute and convalescent phases of COVID-19. Where available, HLA class I and class II types were obtained from metadata supplied by the sample provider rather than from assay-based typing. Nearly every sample came with metadata listing a de-identified subject ID, COVID-19 status, age in years and sex. The samples were drawn from the first 160 participants of the ongoing ImmuneRACE study and from 1,254 subjects provided by 6 global collaborators. The repertoires were released in a freely available public database intended as a resource for research on the immune response to SARS-CoV-2. Deeply sampled blood TCRbeta repertoires from subjects exposed to, actively infected with, or recovered from COVID-19 were included in the dataset. The material from the prospective study consisted of cDNA or gDNA derived from T cells, B-cell-depleted T cells, or PBMCs. Broad study findings and their caveats: How much clinical and demographic metadata was included differed by source and by participant, and the metadata was provided uncurated.

Whole blood was collected in K2EDTA tubes by collaborating institutions according to the institutions' own protocols. For TCRbeta analysis, collaborator samples were shipped as frozen whole blood, as isolated PBMCs, or as DNA extracted from either sample type. Comment on this clone: Its recognized antigen is unknown. Per-base qualities were not stored, and no clone one base away is much larger.

TCRbeta CDR3 regions were amplified from genomic DNA by means of the immunoSEQ Assay, a bias-controlled multiplex PCR. Under the source paper's analysis protocol: Within the assay, amplification of reference gene primers was used to estimate how many nucleated cells each sample contained. To quantify the absolute abundance of each unique TCRbeta CDR3 rearrangement, sequence reads were collapsed and filtered. For each sample, productive Simpson clonality was calculated as the square root of Simpson's diversity index across productive rearrangements. TCRdb carries this immuneACCESS record with in-frame sequences only. Its versions omit some clonotypes, under half of them owing to an unresolved V gene in the studies checked, with the rest unexplained. That table is the source of V, J and clone size, and D and trimming were worked out from the DNA. This sample holds over 15,000 clones; 80% to 85% were observed only once. The biggest ten clones account for more than 8% of the sample.

The CDR3 covers 12 residues, taking in both the cysteine and the phenylalanine. The sequence is cut down to CDR3 DNA, 36 bases in frame from base 1. CDR1 and CDR2 (MNHEY, SVGAGI) derive from the germline V gene. The V end loses 7 bases and the J end loses 6 bases, and a stretch of 12 bases separates them. This clonotype was sampled from a man in his sixties with acute or convalescent COVID-19. What was sequenced was peripheral blood. The chain couples TRBV6-5 to TRBJ1-1; a tentative D match to TRBD1 spans 5 bases. This receptor carries the CDR3 CASIQGAPEAFF. The bases read TGTGCCAGCATACAAGGGGCCCCTGAAGCTTTCTTT.